This T cell receptor beta chain was retrieved from a study of response to subunit inactivated influenza vaccine. Study results and limitations: There was a suggestion from the authors that each seasonal influenza vaccination recruits few new T cells.

TCRdb re-called the RT-PCR reads with MiXCR, one entry per CDR3 protein. This table has roughly 700,000 distinct CDR3 sequences, roughly 14% appearing once. V lost 4 bases, J lost 5 bases, and 11 bases stayed unmatched. Germline CDR1 is SGHRS and CDR2 is YFSETQ. CDR3 length: 15 amino acids. With regard to this clonotype: Antigen specificity is unknown.

This receptor was identified in a man in his fifties who received an inactivated influenza vaccine. The sequencing used PBMCs from blood, collected less than 15 days before vaccination. The chain joins TRBV5-1 to TRBJ2-5; 7 nucleotides line up with TRBD1. CDR3 sequence: CASSQNTGAGETQYF. The CDR3 nucleotides are TGCGCCAGCAGCCAAAACACAGGGGCGGGTGAGACCCAGTACTTC.